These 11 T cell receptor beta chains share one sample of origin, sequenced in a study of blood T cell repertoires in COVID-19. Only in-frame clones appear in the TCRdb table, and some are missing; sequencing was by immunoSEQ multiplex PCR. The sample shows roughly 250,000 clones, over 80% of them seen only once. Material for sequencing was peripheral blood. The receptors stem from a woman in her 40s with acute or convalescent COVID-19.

In DNA, the CDR3 is TGTGCCAGCAGCATAGTCCATAGCAATCAGCCCCAGCATTTT. Its translation: CASSIVHSNQPQHF. This chain uses TRBV5-6 with TRBJ1-5; no definite D call. Between the trimmed V and J ends, which lost 4 bases and 0 bases, there was a span of 8 bases. The CDR3 length is 14 residues. Per germline, CDR1 SGHDT and CDR2 YYEEEE. The full variable domain, with the rest looked up from reference TRBV5-6 and TRBJ1-5, is DAGVTQSPTHLIKTRGQQVTLRCSPKSGHDTVSWYQQALGQGPQFIFQYYEEEERQRGNFPDRFSGHQFPNYSSELNVNALLLGDSALYLCASSIVHSNQPQHFGDGTRLSIL.

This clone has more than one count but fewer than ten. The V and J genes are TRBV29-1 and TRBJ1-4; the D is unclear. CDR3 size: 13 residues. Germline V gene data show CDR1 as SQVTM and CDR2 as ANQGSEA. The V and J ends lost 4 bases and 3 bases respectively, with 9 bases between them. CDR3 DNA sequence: TGCAGCGTTGGGGAGGGATCTAATGAAAAACTGTTTTTT. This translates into CSVGEGSNEKLFF.

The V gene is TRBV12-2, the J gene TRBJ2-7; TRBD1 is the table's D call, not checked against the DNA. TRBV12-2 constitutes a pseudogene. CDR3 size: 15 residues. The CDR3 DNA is TGTGCAAGTCGCTTAGTCAGATCAGGGGGTTCCGAGCAGTACGTC. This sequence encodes CASRLVRSGGSEQYV.

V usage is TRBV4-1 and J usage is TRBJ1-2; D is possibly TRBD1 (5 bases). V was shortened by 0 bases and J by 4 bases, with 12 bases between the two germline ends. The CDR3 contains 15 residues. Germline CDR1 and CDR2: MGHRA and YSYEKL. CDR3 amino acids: CASSQEGMGLYGYTF. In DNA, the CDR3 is TGCGCCAGCAGCCAAGAGGGAATGGGACTCTATGGCTACACCTTC.

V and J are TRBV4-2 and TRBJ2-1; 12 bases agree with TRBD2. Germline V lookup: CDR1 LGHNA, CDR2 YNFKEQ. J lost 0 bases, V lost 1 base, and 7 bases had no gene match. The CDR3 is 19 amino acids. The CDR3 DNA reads TGTGCCAGCAGCCAAGTAGGAACTAGCGGGGGGTCCTCCTACAATGAGCAGTTCTTC. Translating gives CASSQVGTSGGSSYNEQFF.

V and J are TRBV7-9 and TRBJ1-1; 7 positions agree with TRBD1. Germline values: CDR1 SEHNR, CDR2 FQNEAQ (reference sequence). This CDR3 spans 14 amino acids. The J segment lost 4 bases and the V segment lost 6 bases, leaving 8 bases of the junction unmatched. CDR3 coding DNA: TGTGCCAGCAGGCAACAGGGGAGAGCCACTGAAGCTTTCTTT. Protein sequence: CASRQQGRATEAFF.

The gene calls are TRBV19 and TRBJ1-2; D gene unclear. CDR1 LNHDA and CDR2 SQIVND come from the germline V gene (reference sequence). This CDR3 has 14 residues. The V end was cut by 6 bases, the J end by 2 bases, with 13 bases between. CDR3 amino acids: CASRPTGRNYGYTF. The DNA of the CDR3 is TGTGCCAGTAGACCTACCGGGAGGAACTATGGCTACACCTTC.

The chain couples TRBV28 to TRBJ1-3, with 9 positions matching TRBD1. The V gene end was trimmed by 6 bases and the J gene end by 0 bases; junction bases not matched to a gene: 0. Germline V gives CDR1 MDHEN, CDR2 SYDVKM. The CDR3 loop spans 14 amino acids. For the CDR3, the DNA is TGTGCCAGCAGGACAGGGGGCTCTGGAAACACCATATATTTT. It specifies CASRTGGSGNTIYF.

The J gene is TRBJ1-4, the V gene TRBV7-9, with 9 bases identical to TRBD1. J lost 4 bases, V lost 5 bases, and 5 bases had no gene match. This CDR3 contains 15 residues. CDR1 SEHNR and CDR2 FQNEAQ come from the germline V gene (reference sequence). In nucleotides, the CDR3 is TGTGCCAGCAGCCCCCGACAGGGGGTTAATGAAAAACTGTTTTTT. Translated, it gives CASSPRQGVNEKLFF.

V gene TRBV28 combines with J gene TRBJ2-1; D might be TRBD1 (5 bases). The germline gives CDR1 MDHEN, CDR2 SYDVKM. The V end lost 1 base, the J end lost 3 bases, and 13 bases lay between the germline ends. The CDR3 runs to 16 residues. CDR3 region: CASSLSAGQNYNEQFF. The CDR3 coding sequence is TGTGCCAGCAGTTTATCGGCAGGGCAAAACTACAATGAGCAGTTCTTC.

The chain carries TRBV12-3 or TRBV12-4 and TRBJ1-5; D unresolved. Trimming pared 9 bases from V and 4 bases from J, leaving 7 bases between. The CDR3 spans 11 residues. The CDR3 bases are TGTGCCAGTTCGTTTAATCAGCCCCAGCATTTT. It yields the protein CASSFNQPQHF.